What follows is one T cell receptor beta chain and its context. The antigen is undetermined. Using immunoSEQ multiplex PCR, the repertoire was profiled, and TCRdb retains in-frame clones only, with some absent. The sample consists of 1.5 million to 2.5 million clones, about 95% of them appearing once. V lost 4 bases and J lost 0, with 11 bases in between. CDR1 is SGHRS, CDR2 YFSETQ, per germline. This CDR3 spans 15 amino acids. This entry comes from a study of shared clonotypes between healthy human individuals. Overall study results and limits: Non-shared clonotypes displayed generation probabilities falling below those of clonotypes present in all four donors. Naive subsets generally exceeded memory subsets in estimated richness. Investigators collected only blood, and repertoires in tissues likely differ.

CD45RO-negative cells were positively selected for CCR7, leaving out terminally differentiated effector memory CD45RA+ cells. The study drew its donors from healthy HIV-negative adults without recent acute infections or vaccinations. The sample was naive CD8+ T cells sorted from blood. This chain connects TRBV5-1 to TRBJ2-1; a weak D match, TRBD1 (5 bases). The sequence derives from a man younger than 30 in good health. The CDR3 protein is CASSDRTSSYNEQFF. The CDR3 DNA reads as TGCGCCAGCAGCGACAGAACGAGCTCCTACAATGAGCAGTTCTTC.